This T cell receptor beta chain was recorded in a study of blood T cell repertoires in COVID-19. Clones were read by immunoSEQ multiplex PCR, and TCRdb kept only the in-frame ones, dropping some. This sample has about 59,000 clones, with 80% found just once. The CDR3 has 16 amino acids. With 2 bases clipped from V and 4 bases from J, the junction kept 8 bases outside the gene matches. Germline lookup yields CDR1 SGHRS and CDR2 YFSETQ. The sample was peripheral blood. The sequence derives from a man between 60 and 70 years old with acute or convalescent COVID-19. The chain has TRBV5-1 and TRBJ2-3; 9 bases fit TRBD2. The CDR3 spells CASSFRAGGPPDTQYF. DNA of the CDR3: TGCGCCAGCAGCTTCCGAGCGGGGGGCCCGCCAGATACGCAGTATTTT.